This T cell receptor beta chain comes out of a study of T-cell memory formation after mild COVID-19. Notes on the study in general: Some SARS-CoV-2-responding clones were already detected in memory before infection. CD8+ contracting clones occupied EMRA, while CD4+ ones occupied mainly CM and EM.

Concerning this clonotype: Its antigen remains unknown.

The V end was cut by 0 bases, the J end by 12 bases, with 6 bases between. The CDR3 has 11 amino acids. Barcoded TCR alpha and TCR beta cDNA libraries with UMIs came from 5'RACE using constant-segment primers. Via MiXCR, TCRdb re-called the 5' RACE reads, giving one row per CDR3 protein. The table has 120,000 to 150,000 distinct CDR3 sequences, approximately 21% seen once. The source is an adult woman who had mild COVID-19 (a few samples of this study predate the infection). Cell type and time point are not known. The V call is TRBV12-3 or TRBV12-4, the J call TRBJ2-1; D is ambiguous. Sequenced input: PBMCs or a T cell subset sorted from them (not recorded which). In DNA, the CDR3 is TGTGCCAGCAGTTTAGCCGAGCCGCAGTTCTTC. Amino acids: CASSLAEPQFF.